This TCR beta chain was identified during a study of T cells after yellow fever vaccination. About the research overall: Preparation of the low-cell-number fractions used SMART-Seq v4 Ultra Low Input.

This clonotype came up many times. CDR3 size: 18 residues. The germline V gene has CDR1 DFQATT and CDR2 SNEGSKA (reference sequence). V was shortened by 3 bases and J by 0 bases, with 21 bases between the two germline ends. Each CDR3 protein is one row after TCRdb ran MiXCR on the 5' RACE reads. The repertoire has 120,000 or so distinct CDR3 sequences, around 7.2% of them found once; the top ten carry approximately 2.7%. The sequence derives from a man aged 18 to 30 who received the YFV17D yellow fever vaccine. The sequencing here drew on CD4+ T cells sorted from PBMCs, taken approximately 47 days after the first yellow fever vaccination. This chain uses TRBV20-1 with TRBJ2-1, with D possibly matching TRBD1 (6 bases). The CDR3 DNA is TGCAGTGCTAGTAGCCAGGGGATTATATCCCGCTCCTACAATGAGCAGTTCTTC. It yields the protein CSASSQGIISRSYNEQFF.